Reported below is one T cell receptor beta chain. Antigen unknown. This sample was taken from a study of OX40 agonist ivuxolimab in advanced cancers. Study-level background: People in dose escalation had one of these cancers: hepatocellular carcinoma, melanoma, renal cell or head and neck cancer.

Study-level findings and limits: CD4+ T cells averaged fewer expanded clones than CD8+ T cells.

Method: immunoSEQ multiplex PCR; TCRdb's copy keeps in-frame clones and lacks some. Here the sample spans around 100,000 clones, 87% being singletons. The receptor was isolated from an adult with an advanced solid tumor such as melanoma, head and neck, liver or kidney cancer. The sample in question was CD4+ or CD8+ T cells sorted from blood, obtained in a trial of the OX40 agonist ivuxolimab.

The CDR3 region has the DNA TGTGCCAGCCTCGGACAGGGGAACACTGAAGCTTTCTTT. This sequence encodes CASLGQGNTEAFF. This chain uses TRBV2 with TRBJ1-1, with TRBD1 matching over 8 bases. The junction had 3 bases not matched to a gene; V was cut back by 8 bases and J by 1 base. Germline-derived CDR1 and CDR2 are SNHLY and FYNNEI. The CDR3 sequence is 13 residues long.